These 13 T cell receptor beta chains originate from one sample sequenced in a study of blood T cell repertoires in COVID-19. Data came from immunoSEQ multiplex PCR; TCRdb stores just in-frame clones and leaves some out. This sample carries approximately 200,000 clones, around 84% of them seen once, and the ten largest clones take roughly 10%. The sequencing input was peripheral blood. Receptors were obtained from an elderly woman with COVID-19, enrolled during active disease.

The V call is TRBV10-3, the J call TRBJ2-5; D possibly corresponds to TRBD2 (6 bases). The CDR3 loop spans 11 amino acids. From germline, CDR1 is ENHRY and CDR2 SYGVKD. V lost 9 bases, J lost 4 bases, and 9 bases lay in between. The CDR3 sequence is CAIGGRETQYF. In DNA form, the CDR3 reads TGTGCCATAGGAGGGCGAGAGACCCAGTACTTC.

The chain uses TRBV6-5 and TRBJ1-2, with a weak D call TRBD1 (6 bases). Trimming pared 7 bases from V and 8 bases from J, leaving 20 bases between. Per germline, CDR1 MNHEY and CDR2 SVGAGI. The CDR3 extends over 14 amino acids. CDR3 loop: CASTLGARSSGYTF. The CDR3 bases are TGTGCCAGCACCCTGGGGGCCAGGAGTTCGGGCTACACCTTC.

V is TRBV7-9 and J is TRBJ1-2; 8 bases are a match to TRBD1. The CDR3 loop spans 14 amino acids. V gave up 7 bases and J gave up 2 bases; unmatched junction bases: 6. Germline-derived CDR1 and CDR2 are SEHNR and FQNEAQ (reference sequence). The CDR3 region is CASTRDRPNYGYTF. For the CDR3, the DNA is TGTGCCAGCACTCGGGACAGGCCCAACTATGGCTACACCTTC.

The chain is built from TRBV2 and TRBJ2-2, with D possibly matching TRBD1 (5 bases). There are 15 residues in the CDR3. Trimming stripped 7 bases from V and 1 base from J, with 13 bases between. Germline CDR1 SNHLY, CDR2 FYNNEI. The CDR3 spells CASNGITGNTGELFF. The CDR3 DNA follows: TGTGCCAGCAACGGTATAACAGGGAACACCGGGGAGCTGTTTTTT.

The V call is TRBV20-1, the J call TRBJ1-4, with D perhaps TRBD1 (5 bases). From germline, CDR1 is DFQATT and CDR2 SNEGSKA (reference sequence). Trimming left V 3 bases short and J 3 bases short, with 8 bases between. This CDR3 comprises 13 residues. The CDR3 loop reads CSASRGANEKLFF. The CDR3 DNA sequence: TGCAGTGCTAGTCGGGGGGCTAATGAAAAACTGTTTTTT.

This clone appeared once. The genes are TRBV5-1 and TRBJ2-5; 7 bases align to TRBD1. Germline-derived CDR1 and CDR2 are SGHRS and YFSETQ. This CDR3 spans 15 amino acids. The V gene end was trimmed by 4 bases and the J gene end by 3 bases; junction bases not matched to a gene: 9. CDR3 amino acids: CASSTIHRGEETQYF. As DNA, the CDR3 is TGCGCCAGCAGCACAATCCACAGGGGAGAAGAGACCCAGTACTTC.

The chain combines TRBV2 with TRBJ1-3, with D possibly TRBD1 on 5 matching bases. The germline CDR1 and CDR2 sequences are SNHLY and FYNNEI. CDR3 size: 16 residues. The germline V and J ends were trimmed by 4 bases and 0 bases, with 13 bases remaining between them. DNA of the CDR3: TGTGCCAGCAGTGGAGACAGAAACCTCTCTGGAAACACCATATATTTT. This encodes CASSGDRNLSGNTIYF.

The V gene is TRBV11-2, the J gene TRBJ1-1; no clear D gene. V lost 1 base and J 1 base, leaving 10 bases between the germline ends. The CDR3 runs to 15 residues. Germline lookup yields CDR1 SGHAT and CDR2 FQNNGV. DNA of the CDR3: TGTGCCAGCAGCTTAGTAGCGCGGACGAACACTGAAGCTTTCTTT. Translation gives CASSLVARTNTEAFF.

This clone was counted a few times. The V call is TRBV7-9, the J call TRBJ1-3; 7 bases agree with TRBD1. V lost 1 base, J lost 2 bases, and 5 bases stayed unmatched. CDR1 and CDR2 from the germline V gene are SEHNR and FQNEAQ (reference sequence). The CDR3 extends over 16 amino acids. The CDR3 region has the DNA TGTGCCAGCAGCTTAGGGGGCCAGGGGGCTGGAAACACCATATATTTT. Translation gives CASSLGGQGAGNTIYF.

This clone appeared once. The V call is TRBV2, the J call TRBJ1-2; possibly TRBD1 for D (6 bases). The CDR3 extends over 11 amino acids. Trimming took off 5 bases at V and 13 bases at J, with 14 bases between the two ends. The germline V gene has CDR1 SNHLY and CDR2 FYNNEI. The CDR3 sequence: CASSFTGKGTF. CDR3 bases: TGTGCCAGCAGTTTTACAGGGAAGGGCACCTTC.

The rearrangement joins TRBV7-2 to TRBJ2-2; D gene uncertain. This CDR3 comprises 13 residues. The germline V gene encodes CDR1 SGHTA and CDR2 FQGNSA. Trimming took 4 bases from V and 0 from J, leaving 3 bases between them. CDR3 region: CASSSSNTGELFF. In DNA form, the CDR3 reads TGTGCCAGCAGCTCGTCGAACACCGGGGAGCTGTTTTTT.

This clone was recorded once. The CDR3: CASSRTGGATNEKLFF. Written as DNA, the CDR3 is TGTGCCAGTAGTAGAACAGGGGGCGCAACTAATGAAAAACTGTTTTTT. The chain recombines TRBV19 with TRBJ1-4; 9 nucleotides agree with TRBD1. Germline CDR1 LNHDA, CDR2 SQIVND (reference sequence). Unmatched junction bases numbered 3, after V lost 4 bases and J lost 0 bases. The CDR3 totals 16 residues.

This chain links TRBV10-3 with TRBJ2-1; 7 bases match TRBD1. Germline-derived CDR1 and CDR2 are ENHRY and SYGVKD. The CDR3 is 13 amino acids. Losses at the gene ends were 3 bases for V and 8 bases for J; bases not matched to a gene: 4. CDR3: CAISDRGGDEQFF. CDR3 DNA sequence: TGTGCCATCAGTGATAGAGGGGGCGATGAGCAGTTCTTC.